The clone carrying this TCR beta chain was observed at least ten times. The antigen is undetermined. The junction shows a germline mismatch at one end, possibly a read error. The CDR3 loop spans 15 amino acids. Looked up from germline, CDR1 is DFQATT and CDR2 is SNEGSKA (reference sequence). Among the exclusions were patients with other autoimmune diseases, uncontrolled infections, pregnancy or lactation. This sample was taken from a study of Graves' ophthalmopathy and Graves' hyperthyroidism. RNA transcripts served as template for amplifying TCR beta CDR3 sequences. HTBI primers served in a first-round RT-PCR, which a second-round multiplex PCR followed. Each CDR3 protein gets one entry after TCRdb re-called the multiplex PCR reads with MiXCR. The profile covers about 550,000 distinct CDR3 sequences, with just under 40% appearing a single time and around 4% taken by the ten largest. Study-level results: Blood repertoires reportedly contained most expanded thyroid clonotypes above 0.001 frequency.

The chain joins TRBV20-1 to TRBJ2-5, with TRBD2 identical over 8 bases. The receptor was derived from an adult man with Graves' hyperthyroidism. Material for sequencing was peripheral blood or thyroid tissue (not recorded which). The CDR3: CGARDPREGGETQYF. As DNA, the CDR3 is TGCGGTGCTAGAGATCCACGGGAGGGCGGGGAGACCCAGTACTTC.